This passage covers 5 T cell receptor beta chains from one sample sequenced in a study of blood T cell repertoires in COVID-19. Sequenced by immunoSEQ multiplex PCR; TCRdb stores in-frame clones only, minus some. The table shows about 300,000 clones, with more than 70% occurring only once. What was sequenced was peripheral blood. Source of these receptors: a woman aged 45 to 65 with acute or convalescent COVID-19.

The chain employs TRBV6-6 and TRBJ2-3; maybe TRBD2 (7 bases). Germline CDR1 reads MNHNY; CDR2 reads SVGAGI (reference sequence). The V end was cut by 0 bases, the J end by 6 bases, with 10 bases between. CDR3 length: 14 amino acids. The chain's CDR3 is CASSYSGGADTQYF. The CDR3 DNA reads TGTGCCAGCAGTTACTCGGGGGGGGCTGATACGCAGTATTTT.

V is TRBV5-6 and J is TRBJ2-5; D is ambiguous. V lost 0 bases and J 5 bases, leaving 17 bases between the germline ends. Germline V gene sequence: CDR1 SGHDT, CDR2 YYEEEE. CDR3 length: 16 amino acids. The CDR3 loop reads CASSLAQATWVETQYF. CDR3 DNA: TGTGCCAGCAGCTTGGCCCAGGCGACGTGGGTGGAGACCCAGTACTTC.

This clone was found once. This chain uses TRBV14 with TRBJ2-3; 9 nucleotides agree with TRBD2. CDR3 length equals 18 residues. Germline V gives CDR1 SGHDN, CDR2 FVKESK. The V and J ends lost 0 bases and 2 bases, in that order; junction bases with no gene match: 9. This CDR3 is CASSQDFRASGTTDTQYF. The CDR3 nucleotides read TGTGCCAGCAGCCAAGATTTTAGGGCTAGCGGGACCACAGATACGCAGTATTTT. The full variable domain, completed using reference TRBV14 and TRBJ2-3, is EAGVTQFPSHSVIEKGQTVTLRCDPISGHDNLYWYRRVMGKEIKFLLHFVKESKQDESGMPNNRFLAERTGGTYSTLKVQPAELEDSGVYFCASSQDFRASGTTDTQYFGPGTRLTVL.

The rearrangement joins TRBV27 to TRBJ1-2; unclear D gene. This CDR3 comprises 14 residues. Trimming removed 3 bases at V and 5 bases at J, with 13 bases between. CDR1 MNHEY and CDR2 SMNVEV come from the germline V gene (reference sequence). The CDR3 sequence is CASSFLGETYGYTF. For the CDR3, the DNA is TGTGCCAGCAGTTTCCTCGGTGAAACTTATGGCTACACCTTC.

The chain joins TRBV7-2 to TRBJ2-5; D is uncertain. Trimming stripped 0 bases from V and 0 bases from J, with 8 bases between. The germline V gene has CDR1 SGHTA and CDR2 FQGNSA. The CDR3 contains 15 residues. The CDR3 DNA follows: TGTGCCAGCAGCTTAGCGCCCCAGAACCAAGAGACCCAGTACTTC. This translates into CASSLAPQNQETQYF.